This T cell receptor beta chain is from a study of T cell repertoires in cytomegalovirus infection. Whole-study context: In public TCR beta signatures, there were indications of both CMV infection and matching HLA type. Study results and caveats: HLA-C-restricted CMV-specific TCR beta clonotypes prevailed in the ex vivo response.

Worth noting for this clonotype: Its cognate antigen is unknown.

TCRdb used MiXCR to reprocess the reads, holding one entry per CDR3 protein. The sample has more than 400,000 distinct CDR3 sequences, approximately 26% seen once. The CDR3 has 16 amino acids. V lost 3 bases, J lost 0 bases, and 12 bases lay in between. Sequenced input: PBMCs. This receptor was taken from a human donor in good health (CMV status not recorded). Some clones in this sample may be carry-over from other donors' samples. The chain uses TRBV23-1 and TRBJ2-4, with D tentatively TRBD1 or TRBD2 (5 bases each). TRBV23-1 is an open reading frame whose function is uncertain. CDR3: CASSHGTPVAKNIQYF. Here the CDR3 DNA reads TGCGCCAGCAGTCATGGGACCCCGGTAGCCAAAAACATTCAGTACTTC.